The 21 T cell receptor beta chains given below trace back to one sample, sequenced in a study of blood T cell repertoires in COVID-19. TCRdb's table, derived via immunoSEQ multiplex PCR, lists solely in-frame clones and lacks some. The sample has 190,000 or so clones; around four fifths are singletons. The source material was peripheral blood. These receptors came from a human donor with acute or convalescent COVID-19. The donor label of this sample is uncertain.

This chain uses TRBV7-2 with TRBJ2-1; 14 bases are shared with TRBD2. The CDR3 loop spans 16 amino acids. The V and J ends lost 0 bases and 9 bases, in that order; junction bases with no gene match: 4. Germline-derived CDR1 and CDR2 are SGHTA and FQGNSA. CDR3 bases: TGTGCCAGCAGCTTAGCTGGACTAGCGGGAGGACTTGAGCAGTTCTTC. Amino acid sequence: CASSLAGLAGGLEQFF.

This sequence joins TRBV6-5 and TRBJ1-5, with 8 bases fitting TRBD1. Germline V gene lookup returns CDR1 MNHEY and CDR2 SVGAGI. Trimming at V came to 4 bases and at J to 2 bases, leaving 4 bases not matched to a gene. The CDR3 runs 15 residues. CDR3 coding DNA: TGTGCCAGCAGTTCGGACAGGGACGGCAATCAGCCCCAGCATTTT. This encodes CASSSDRDGNQPQHF.

The rearrangement uses TRBV3-1 (or the pseudogene TRBV3-2) and TRBJ2-2; TRBD2 agrees at 11 bases. V was clipped by 4 bases and J by 0 bases; unmatched bases: 10. The CDR3 extends over 19 amino acids. Germline assignment: CDR1 LGHDT and CDR2 YNNKEL (reference sequence). CDR3 DNA sequence: TGTGCCAGCAGCCCGAGACTAGCGGGATCAATAGCGAACACCGGGGAGCTGTTTTTT. It yields the protein CASSPRLAGSIANTGELFF.

The genes are TRBV18 and TRBJ1-5, with TRBD1 as a possible D gene (5 bases). Germline CDR1 and CDR2: KGHSH and LQKENI. V shed 3 bases and J shed 7 bases, with 16 bases lying between them. The CDR3 loop spans 15 amino acids. The chain's CDR3 is CASSPQTGGGQPQHF. The CDR3 DNA follows: TGTGCCAGCTCACCCCAGACCGGGGGAGGCCAGCCCCAGCATTTT.

Remarks on this clone: Within the sample, other DNA sequences also encode this same CDR3. J is TRBJ2-7 and V is TRBV6-2 or TRBV6-3; 9 nucleotides match TRBD1. Trimming cost V 4 bases and J 1 base; bases outside gene matches: 5. The length of the CDR3 is 15 residues. The germline CDR1 and CDR2 sequences are MNHEY and SVGEGT. The CDR3 loop is CASSSGQGGSYEQYF. CDR3 nucleotide sequence: TGTGCCAGCAGTTCGGGACAGGGAGGGTCCTACGAGCAGTACTTC.

Details on this clone: Distinct nucleotide sequences in the sample also encode this CDR3. The V gene is TRBV18, the J gene TRBJ1-1; maybe TRBD1 (5 bases). The CDR3 consists of 13 residues. V lost 3 bases to trimming and J lost 4 bases, with 9 bases between them. Looked up from germline, CDR1 is KGHSH and CDR2 is LQKENI. The CDR3: CASSPQGGTEAFF. The CDR3, as DNA: TGTGCCAGCTCACCCCAGGGAGGCACTGAAGCTTTCTTT.

This clone was detected many times. Other DNA sequences of this sample code for an identical CDR3. CDR3 sequence: CASSPDRGGNQPQHF. CDR3 nucleotide sequence: TGTGCCAGCTCACCGGACAGGGGTGGCAATCAGCCCCAGCATTTT. The V and J genes are TRBV18 and TRBJ1-5, with 9 bases that match TRBD1. CDR3 length: 15 amino acids. Trimming removed 3 bases from V and 2 bases from J; junction bases left unmatched: 2. Germline lookup yields CDR1 KGHSH and CDR2 LQKENI.

J is TRBJ2-1 and V is TRBV25-1, with 8 nucleotides matching TRBD2. Per the germline V gene, CDR1 is MGHDK and CDR2 is SYGVNS. The V segment lost 3 bases and the J segment 2 bases; nucleotides outside the gene matches: 6. This CDR3 has 16 amino acids. The DNA of the CDR3 is TGTGCCAGCAGTGATGGAAGCGGGAGACCCTACAATGAGCAGTTCTTC. Protein product: CASSDGSGRPYNEQFF. The variable domain in full, completed from reference TRBV25-1 and TRBJ2-1, reads EADIYQTPRYLVIGTGKKITLECSQTMGHDKMYWYQQDPGMELHLIHYSYGVNSTEKGDLSSESTVSRIRTEHFPLTLESARPSHTSQYLCASSDGSGRPYNEQFFGPGTRLTVL.

The chain employs TRBV28 and TRBJ2-7, with 10 bases aligning to TRBD1. V lost 6 bases and J lost 3; bases outside the gene matches: 2. The CDR3 length is 13 residues. Germline V gives CDR1 MDHEN, CDR2 SYDVKM. The CDR3 DNA reads as TGTGCCAGCAGGGGGACAGGGGTCTACGAGCAGTACTTC. It codes for CASRGTGVYEQYF.

The chain combines TRBV5-3 with TRBJ1-3, with a possible D match to TRBD1 (6 bases). TRBV5-3 is flagged as an ORF with uncertain function. Trimming took off 2 bases at V and 1 base at J, with 25 bases between the two ends. The CDR3 runs to 20 residues. The CDR3 region is CARSLKSQGPNVPSGNTIYF. The CDR3 nucleotides are TGTGCCAGAAGCTTAAAATCCCAGGGGCCCAACGTTCCTTCTGGAAACACCATATATTTT.

This chain uses TRBV6-4 with TRBJ2-7; TRBD2 is a possible D gene (6 bases). Looked up from germline, CDR1 is MRHNA and CDR2 is SNTAGT. The CDR3 runs to 12 residues. V gave up 7 bases and J gave up 5 bases, with 12 bases separating them. The CDR3 loop reads CASIRGGHEQYF. The CDR3 DNA reads as TGTGCCAGCATCCGCGGAGGGCACGAGCAGTACTTC.

In this sample, this clone turned up a few times. J is TRBJ2-7 and V is TRBV28; a possible D gene is TRBD2 (5 bases). Trimming removed 11 bases from V and 7 bases from J, with 12 bases in between. Germline values: CDR1 MDHEN, CDR2 SYDVKM. CDR3 length: 10 amino acids. CDR3 loop: CAVGILEQYF. CDR3 bases: TGTGCCGTCGGGATCCTTGAGCAGTACTTC. Combining the CDR3 with reference TRBV28 and TRBJ2-7 gives the whole variable domain DVKVTQSSRYLVKRTGEKVFLECVQDMDHENMFWYRQDPGLGLRLIYFSYDVKMKEKGDIPEGYSVSREKKERFSLILESASTNQTSMYLCAVGILEQYFGPGTRLTVT.

Ten or more counts support this clone. The chain has TRBV18 and TRBJ2-5; D ambiguous. Trimming left V 6 bases short and J 1 base short, with 15 bases between. Germline values: CDR1 KGHSH, CDR2 LQKENI. The CDR3 is 15 residues long. The CDR3 loop is CASSPIPVAQETQYF. The CDR3 DNA sequence: TGTGCCAGCTCTCCCATCCCGGTTGCCCAAGAGACCCAGTACTTC.

This clone was observed once. The V and J genes are TRBV5-4 and TRBJ2-2; the match to TRBD2 covers 7 bases. The germline CDR1 and CDR2 sequences are SGHNT and YYREEE (reference sequence). The CDR3 consists of 13 residues. J was trimmed by 5 bases and V by 7 bases; bases with no gene match: 5. CDR3 DNA sequence: TGTGCCAGCGGGAGGGATATAACCGGGGAGCTGTTTTTT. It codes for CASGRDITGELFF.

The chain carries TRBV19 and TRBJ2-7; TRBD1 is a possible D gene (6 bases). CDR1 and CDR2 from the germline V gene are LNHDA and SQIVND (reference sequence). V shed 6 bases and J shed 0 bases, with 12 bases lying between them. CDR3 length equals 14 residues. The CDR3 here is CASSRQATSYEQYF. In DNA form, the CDR3 reads TGTGCCAGTAGCCGACAGGCTACCTCCTACGAGCAGTACTTC.

The V and J genes are TRBV13 and TRBJ2-6; 9 bases agree with TRBD1. Germline trimming cut 4 bases from V and 2 bases from J; bases unmatched to any gene: 6. Per germline, CDR1 PRHDT and CDR2 FYEKMQ (reference sequence). The CDR3 is 17 amino acids. In nucleotides, the CDR3 is TGTGCCAGCAGCTCCGGACAGGGGAGCGCTGGGGCCAACGTCCTGACTTTC. Its translation is CASSSGQGSAGANVLTF. Combining the CDR3 with reference TRBV13 and TRBJ2-6 gives the whole variable domain AAGVIQSPRHLIKEKRETATLKCYPIPRHDTVYWYQQGPGQDPQFLISFYEKMQSDKGSIPDRFSAQQFSDYHSELNMSSLELGDSALYFCASSSGQGSAGANVLTFGAGSRLTVL.

The chain joins TRBV14 to TRBJ2-1, with 16 bases fitting TRBD2. The CDR3 loop spans 18 amino acids. The ends lost 5 bases at V and 4 bases at J; junction bases unmatched: 8. CDR1 is SGHDN and CDR2 is FVKESK in the germline V gene. The CDR3 reads CASSYGTSGRVGYNEQFF. The CDR3, as DNA: TGTGCCAGCAGCTACGGGACTAGCGGGAGGGTAGGATACAATGAGCAGTTCTTC.

The chain is built from TRBV6-6 and TRBJ2-7, with TRBD2 as a possible D gene (5 bases). V was clipped by 10 bases and J by 1 base, with 14 bases between them. Germline V gives CDR1 MNHNY, CDR2 SVGAGI (reference sequence). The CDR3 totals 13 residues. This chain's CDR3 is CATFSGLSYEQYF. For the CDR3, the DNA is TGTGCCACCTTTTCGGGATTATCCTACGAGCAGTACTTC.

The gene calls are TRBV12-3 or TRBV12-4 and TRBJ1-5, with D hard to call. The CDR3 has 13 residues. V gave up 6 bases and J gave up 5 bases, with 11 bases separating them. CDR3 in DNA: TGTGCCAGCAGCGCCCTAGGAGATCAGCCCCAGCATTTT. It specifies CASSALGDQPQHF.

This clone was observed a single time. The chain employs TRBV28 and TRBJ1-1; a possible D gene is TRBD1 (6 bases). The germline gives CDR1 MDHEN, CDR2 SYDVKM. V was clipped by 6 bases and J by 1 base, with 12 bases between them. CDR3 length: 14 amino acids. As DNA, the CDR3 is TGTGCCAGCAGGGGGGCAGGACCGAACACTGAAGCTTTCTTT. Residues: CASRGAGPNTEAFF.

Comment on this clone: This sample also contains other DNA sequences that code for the same CDR3. The chain links TRBV5-1 to TRBJ2-4; D is uncertain. Germline V gene data show CDR1 as SGHRS and CDR2 as YFSETQ. V dropped 2 bases and J dropped 6 bases, with 6 bases sitting between them. The length of the CDR3 is 12 residues. The CDR3 DNA follows: TGCGCCAGCAGCTTAACGGGAAACATTCAGTACTTC. This codes for CASSLTGNIQYF.